This TCR beta chain was captured in a study of cytomegalovirus exposure and HLA in healthy donors. It was with 60 Vbeta and 13 Jbeta primers that the PCR ran. The method was immunoSEQ multiplex PCR; TCRdb's version includes in-frame clones alone and lacks a portion of them. The repertoire holds around 100,000 clones, with about 81% as singletons. Findings of the study overall: Follow-up analysis later connected one missense variant in DCLRE1C with trimming of TCR beta V- and J-genes.

With respect to this clone: As yet, its antigen is unknown.

The CDR3 totals 14 residues. Trimming removed 6 bases from V and 3 bases from J, with 14 bases in between. Per germline, CDR1 LNHDA and CDR2 SQIVND (reference sequence). Sequenced input: PBMCs. V gene TRBV19 combines with J gene TRBJ1-2; D is possibly TRBD1 (5 bases). The receptor's source is a man aged 40-50 years in good health and CMV-seropositive. The DNA for the CDR3 is TGTGCCAGTAGGACACAGGCCGATTACTATGGCTACACCTTC. Translated, it gives CASRTQADYYGYTF.